A single sample gave rise to the 19 T cell receptor beta chains below, sequenced in a study of shared clonotypes between healthy human individuals. Some clones are missing from TCRdb's copy, which holds only in-frame ones; the method was immunoSEQ multiplex PCR. In the table there are hundreds of thousands of clones, roughly 70% of which are singletons. Sample: memory CD4+ T cells sorted from blood. Subset denoted: CD45RA-negative fraction. The receptors come from a woman in her 30s in good health.

This rearrangement joins TRBV10-3 to TRBJ1-1; unclear D gene. The CDR3 loop spans 13 amino acids. The germline V gene encodes CDR1 ENHRY and CDR2 SYGVKD. Trimming pared 4 bases from V and 2 bases from J, leaving 8 bases between. CDR3 region: CAISVNRNTEAFF. The CDR3 DNA sequence: TGTGCCATCAGTGTTAATCGCAACACTGAAGCTTTCTTT.

This clone was observed a few times. Other DNA variants within this sample encode the same CDR3. The genes are TRBV27 and TRBJ1-2, with D tentatively TRBD1 (6 bases). Per germline, CDR1 MNHEY and CDR2 SMNVEV (reference sequence). This CDR3 comprises 12 residues. Trimming shortened V by 6 bases and J by 4 bases, and 9 bases separated the two germline ends. The CDR3, as DNA: TGTGCCAGCAGCTTACAGGGCTATGGCTACACCTTC. It specifies CASSLQGYGYTF.

The chain couples TRBV18 to TRBJ2-5; D possibly corresponds to TRBD2 (6 bases). The CDR3 has 13 residues. Germline lookup yields CDR1 KGHSH and CDR2 LQKENI. With 6 bases removed from V and 5 bases from J, the gap between germline ends came to 13 bases. Here the CDR3 DNA reads TGTGCCAGCTCGGAGCAGGGAGGCGAGACCCAGTACTTC. Translation gives CASSEQGGETQYF.

The chain recombines TRBV27 with TRBJ2-3, with D perhaps being TRBD1 or TRBD2 (5 bases each). V lost 6 bases to trimming and J lost 0 bases, with 19 bases between them. The V gene's germline CDR1 is MNHEY and CDR2 SMNVEV (reference sequence). The CDR3 runs to 17 residues. The CDR3 protein is CASRPPGLAFSTDTQYF. The CDR3 DNA sequence: TGTGCCAGCAGGCCCCCGGGGCTAGCATTTAGCACAGATACGCAGTATTTT.

The chain combines TRBV29-1 with TRBJ1-2; D not certain. The germline V gene encodes CDR1 SQVTM and CDR2 ANQGSEA. This CDR3 comprises 16 residues. V was trimmed by 3 bases and J by 5 bases, leaving 22 bases between them. For the CDR3, the DNA is TGCAGCGTTGATAGACGGACGGTGCGCCGAGATTATGGCTACACCTTC. Protein sequence: CSVDRRTVRRDYGYTF. Filled out from reference TRBV29-1 and TRBJ1-2, the complete variable domain reads SAVISQKPSRDICQRGTSLTIQCQVDSQVTMMFWYRQQPGQSLTLIATANQGSEATYESGFVIDKFPISRPNLTFSTLTVSNMSPEDSSIYLCSVDRRTVRRDYGYTFGSGTRLTVV.

Only a few counts were recorded for this clone. The V call is TRBV18, the J call TRBJ1-5; tentatively, D is TRBD1 (6 bases). The CDR3 spans 14 residues. Germline CDR1 KGHSH, CDR2 LQKENI. V gave up 3 bases and J gave up 6 bases, with 12 bases separating them. The CDR3 reads CASSPTGSGQPQHF. As DNA, the CDR3 is TGTGCCAGCTCACCTACAGGGTCCGGTCAGCCCCAGCATTTT.

The chain joins TRBV7-8 to TRBJ2-3, with D possibly called TRBD1 or TRBD2 (5 bases each). Between the trimmed V and J ends, which lost 2 bases and 1 base, there was a span of 10 bases. This CDR3 has 15 amino acids. CDR1 SGHVS and CDR2 FQNEAQ come from the germline V gene. CDR3 amino acids: CASSLRVGGTDTQYF. The CDR3 DNA reads as TGTGCCAGCAGCTTACGGGTGGGGGGCACAGATACGCAGTATTTT.

V and J are TRBV19 and TRBJ2-2, with D possibly matching TRBD2 (5 bases). V was pared by 9 bases and J by 3 bases, with 17 bases between. Germline loops: CDR1 LNHDA, CDR2 SQIVND (reference sequence). CDR3 size: 15 residues. In DNA, the CDR3 is TGTGCCAGCGGGAAGGGCAGCTCGGACACCGGGGAGCTGTTTTTT. This gives the protein CASGKGSSDTGELFF.

This clone was seen a few times. The gene calls are TRBV6-5 and TRBJ2-7; a weak D match, TRBD2 (5 bases). There are 13 residues in the CDR3. V was shortened by 8 bases and J by 7 bases, with 18 bases between the two germline ends. CDR1 MNHEY and CDR2 SVGAGI come from the germline V gene. The chain's CDR3 is CASRGIGEREQYF. CDR3 nucleotide sequence: TGTGCCAGCCGGGGAATCGGGGAGCGAGAGCAGTACTTC.

The chain carries TRBV7-9 and TRBJ2-5; TRBD2 matches at 14 bases. The V gene's germline CDR1 is SEHNR and CDR2 FQNEAQ (reference sequence). The V gene end was trimmed by 4 bases and the J gene end by 4 bases; junction bases not matched to a gene: 5. CDR3 length: 16 amino acids. CDR3 sequence reads: CASSSGLAGVVETQYF. The CDR3 DNA sequence: TGTGCCAGCAGCTCGGGACTAGCGGGAGTGGTAGAGACCCAGTACTTC.

This clone was counted ten times or more. The V call is TRBV5-6, the J call TRBJ2-5; the D gene is possibly TRBD2 (7 bases). Germline V gene lookup returns CDR1 SGHDT and CDR2 YYEEEE. Trimming left V 4 bases short and J 2 bases short, with 12 bases between. The CDR3 length is 14 residues. In DNA, the CDR3 is TGTGCCAGCAGCACAGCGGGACAACAAGAGACCCAGTACTTC. It yields the protein CASSTAGQQETQYF.

V is TRBV19 and J is TRBJ1-1, with D possibly being TRBD1 (6 bases). CDR1 is LNHDA, CDR2 SQIVND, per germline (reference sequence). The CDR3 is 19 residues long. Deletions cut 7 bases from V and 0 bases from J, with 27 bases between. Written as DNA, the CDR3 is TGTGCCAGTAAGGTTGCAGGGGCTTACTCTCGCCGCATGAACACTGAAGCTTTCTTT. It yields the protein CASKVAGAYSRRMNTEAFF.

V is TRBV5-1 and J is TRBJ1-2; TRBD1 matches at 7 bases. V dropped 6 bases and J dropped 7; count of bases not matched to a gene: 9. Germline assignment: CDR1 SGHRS and CDR2 YFSETQ. The CDR3 loop spans 13 amino acids. CDR3 nucleotides: TGCGCCAGCACGAAAGACAGGGAAAGTGGCTACACCTTC. It yields the protein CASTKDRESGYTF.

This chain uses TRBV11-3 with TRBJ2-3; the match to TRBD1 covers 10 bases. J was trimmed by 3 bases and V by 2 bases; bases with no gene match: 5. Germline loops: CDR1 SGHNT, CDR2 YENEEA. This CDR3 comprises 16 residues. CDR3 bases: TGTGCCAGCAGCTTAACCGGGACAGGGGCTACAGATACGCAGTATTTT. The encoded protein is CASSLTGTGATDTQYF.

The V call is TRBV6-5, the J call TRBJ1-3; no clear D. Germline CDR1 is MNHEY and CDR2 is SVGAGI. V was shortened by 2 bases and J by 0 bases, with 11 bases between the two germline ends. The CDR3 runs 16 residues. CDR3 in amino acids: CASSYRPSSSGNTIYF. In nucleotides, the CDR3 is TGTGCCAGCAGTTACCGACCGTCTAGCTCTGGAAACACCATATATTTT.

The chain combines TRBV28 with TRBJ2-1; D remains unclear. There are 14 residues in the CDR3. With 5 bases removed from V and 2 bases from J, the gap between germline ends came to 10 bases. Germline V gene sequence: CDR1 MDHEN, CDR2 SYDVKM. CDR3: CASSGWPTYNEQFF. CDR3 DNA: TGTGCCAGCAGTGGCTGGCCTACCTACAATGAGCAGTTCTTC.

Of note for this clone: This specimen includes other DNA sequences encoding the same CDR3. The chain has TRBV19 and TRBJ2-2, with 7 bases aligning to TRBD2. The CDR3 loop spans 15 amino acids. Losses at the gene ends were 5 bases for V and 0 bases for J; bases not matched to a gene: 3. In germline, CDR1 is LNHDA, CDR2 SQIVND (reference sequence). The CDR3 loop is CASSRGGSNTGELFF. DNA of the CDR3: TGTGCCAGTAGTCGCGGGGGTTCGAACACCGGGGAGCTGTTTTTT.

V gene TRBV2 combines with J gene TRBJ2-1; TRBD2 matches 8 bases. CDR3 size: 15 residues. Germline V gene lookup returns CDR1 SNHLY and CDR2 FYNNEI. J lost 1 base, V lost 6 bases, and 5 bases had no gene match. CDR3 bases: TGTGCCAGCAGATACCGGGAGGGGTCCTACAATGAGCAGTTCTTC. The encoded protein is CASRYREGSYNEQFF.

The V gene is TRBV9, the J gene TRBJ2-3, with D hard to call. The V end was cut by 4 bases, the J end by 0 bases, with 9 bases between. CDR1 is SGDLS and CDR2 is YYNGEE in the germline V gene. The CDR3 consists of 14 residues. The CDR3 DNA is TGTGCCAGCAGCAGGGCAGAGAGCACAGATACGCAGTATTTT. Protein sequence: CASSRAESTDTQYF.